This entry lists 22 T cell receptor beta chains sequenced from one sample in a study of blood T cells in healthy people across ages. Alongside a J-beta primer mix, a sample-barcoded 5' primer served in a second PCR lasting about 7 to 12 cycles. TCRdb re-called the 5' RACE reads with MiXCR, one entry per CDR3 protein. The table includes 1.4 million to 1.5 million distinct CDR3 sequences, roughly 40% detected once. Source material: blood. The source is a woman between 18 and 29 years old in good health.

DNA for the CDR3: TGCGCCAGCAGCTTGTACGGGCCGGGGGGATCCGATACGCAGTATTTT. This gives the protein CASSLYGPGGSDTQYF. The chain links TRBV5-1 to TRBJ2-3; 7 bases agree with TRBD2. Per the germline V gene, CDR1 is SGHRS and CDR2 is YFSETQ. Trimming removed 1 base from V and 6 bases from J; junction bases left unmatched: 11. The CDR3 extends over 16 amino acids.

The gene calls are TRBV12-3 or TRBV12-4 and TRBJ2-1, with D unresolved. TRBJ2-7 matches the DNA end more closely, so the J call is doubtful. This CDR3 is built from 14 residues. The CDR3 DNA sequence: TGTGCCAGCAGGATACAGCCGTCCTACAATGAGCAGTACTTC. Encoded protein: CASRIQPSYNEQYF.

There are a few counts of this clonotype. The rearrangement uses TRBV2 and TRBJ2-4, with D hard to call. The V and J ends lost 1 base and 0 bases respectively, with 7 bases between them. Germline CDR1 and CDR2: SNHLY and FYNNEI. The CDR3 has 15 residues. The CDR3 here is CASSEGVLAKNIQYF. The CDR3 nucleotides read TGTGCCAGCAGTGAAGGGGTACTAGCCAAAAACATTCAGTACTTC.

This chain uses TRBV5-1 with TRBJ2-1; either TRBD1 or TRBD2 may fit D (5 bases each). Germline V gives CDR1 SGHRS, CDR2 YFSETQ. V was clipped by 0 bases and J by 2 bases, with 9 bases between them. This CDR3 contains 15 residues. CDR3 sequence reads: CASSLVGTPYNEQFF. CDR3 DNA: TGCGCCAGCAGCTTGGTAGGGACCCCCTACAATGAGCAGTTCTTC.

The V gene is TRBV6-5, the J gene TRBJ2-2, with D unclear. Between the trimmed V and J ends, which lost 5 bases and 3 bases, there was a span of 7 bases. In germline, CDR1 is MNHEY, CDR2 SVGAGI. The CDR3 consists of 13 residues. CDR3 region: CASSASHTGELFF. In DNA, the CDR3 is TGTGCCAGCAGTGCTTCCCACACCGGGGAGCTGTTTTTT.

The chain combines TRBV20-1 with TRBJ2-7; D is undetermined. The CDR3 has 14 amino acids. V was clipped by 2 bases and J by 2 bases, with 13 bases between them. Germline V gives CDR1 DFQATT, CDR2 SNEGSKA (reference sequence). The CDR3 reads CSARPVAVPYEQYF. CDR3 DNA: TGCAGTGCTAGACCAGTGGCGGTACCCTACGAGCAGTACTTC.

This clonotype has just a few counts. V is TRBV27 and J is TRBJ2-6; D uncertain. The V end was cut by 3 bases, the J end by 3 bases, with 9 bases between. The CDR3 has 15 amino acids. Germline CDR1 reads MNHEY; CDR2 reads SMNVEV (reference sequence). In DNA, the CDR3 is TGTGCCAGCAGTTTTGTTCTCGGTGGGGCCAACGTCCTGACTTTC. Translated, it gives CASSFVLGGANVLTF.

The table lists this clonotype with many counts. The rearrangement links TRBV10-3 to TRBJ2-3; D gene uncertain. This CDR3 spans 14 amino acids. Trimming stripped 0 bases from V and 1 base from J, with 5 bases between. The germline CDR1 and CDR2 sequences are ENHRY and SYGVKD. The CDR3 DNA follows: TGTGCCATCAGTGAGTCAACAGGCACAGATACGCAGTATTTT. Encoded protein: CAISESTGTDTQYF.

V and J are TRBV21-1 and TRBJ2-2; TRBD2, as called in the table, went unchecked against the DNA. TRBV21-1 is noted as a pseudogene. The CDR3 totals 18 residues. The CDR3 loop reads CASSRKVTGLRAGGELFF. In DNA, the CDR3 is TGTGCCAGCAGCAGAAAAGTTACAGGGTTGAGGGCCGGCGGGGAGCTGTTTTTT.

The CDR3 DNA follows: TGTGCCAGCAGTTTTCAAGGGGGGGGTACGAATGAGCAGTTCTTC. Encoded protein: CASSFQGGGTNEQFF. The genes are TRBV27 and TRBJ2-1; TRBD2 is a possible D gene (7 bases). The CDR3 sequence is 15 residues long. V was trimmed by 3 bases and J by 7 bases, leaving 16 bases between them. Germline V gene sequence: CDR1 MNHEY, CDR2 SMNVEV (reference sequence).

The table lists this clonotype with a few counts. This CDR3 reads CATSEAGNYGYTF. The CDR3 nucleotides read TGTGCCACCAGTGAGGCCGGAAACTATGGCTACACCTTC. This chain links TRBV24-1 with TRBJ1-2; D call uncertain. From germline, CDR1 is KGHDR and CDR2 SFDVKD. Trimming took 4 bases from V and 2 from J, leaving 7 bases between them. The length of the CDR3 is 13 residues.

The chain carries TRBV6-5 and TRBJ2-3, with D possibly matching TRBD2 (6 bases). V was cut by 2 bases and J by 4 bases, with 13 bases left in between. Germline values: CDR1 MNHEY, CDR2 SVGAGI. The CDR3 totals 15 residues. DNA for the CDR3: TGTGCCAGCAGTTACCTGGGCGGGAAATCAGATACGCAGTATTTT. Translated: CASSYLGGKSDTQYF.

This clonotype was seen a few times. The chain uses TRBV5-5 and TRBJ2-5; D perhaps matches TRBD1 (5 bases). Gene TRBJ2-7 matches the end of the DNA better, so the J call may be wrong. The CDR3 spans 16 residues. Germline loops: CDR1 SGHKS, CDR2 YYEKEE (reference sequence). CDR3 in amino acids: CASSLILAQANYEQYF. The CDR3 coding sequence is TGTGCCAGCAGCTTGATTCTCGCACAGGCCAACTACGAGCAGTACTTC.

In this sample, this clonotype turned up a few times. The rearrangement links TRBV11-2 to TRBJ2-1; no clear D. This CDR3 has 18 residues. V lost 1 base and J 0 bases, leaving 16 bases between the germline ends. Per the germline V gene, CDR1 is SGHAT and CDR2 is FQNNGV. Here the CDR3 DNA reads TGTGCCAGCAGCTTAGCGCCTGACGGGCTACCCTCCTACAATGAGCAGTTCTTC. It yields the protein CASSLAPDGLPSYNEQFF.

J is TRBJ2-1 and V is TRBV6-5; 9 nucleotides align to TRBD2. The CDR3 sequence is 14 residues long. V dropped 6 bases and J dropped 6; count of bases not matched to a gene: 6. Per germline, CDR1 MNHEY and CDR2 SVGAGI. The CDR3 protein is CASSLGLAFNEQFF. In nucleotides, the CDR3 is TGTGCCAGCAGCCTCGGACTAGCGTTCAATGAGCAGTTCTTC.

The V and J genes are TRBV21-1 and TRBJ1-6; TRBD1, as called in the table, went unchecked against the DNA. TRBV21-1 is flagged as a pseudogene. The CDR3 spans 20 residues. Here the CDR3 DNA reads TGTGCCAGCAGCATCATAAACCGGGACCCGAATCAGGCGGGGAACTCACCCCTCCACTTT. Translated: CASSIINRDPNQAGNSPLHF.

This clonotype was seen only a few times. The CDR3 reads CASSLSGTGGGYGYTF. CDR3 bases: TGTGCCAGCAGTTTGTCCGGGACAGGGGGCGGCTATGGCTACACCTTC. V usage is TRBV27 and J usage is TRBJ1-2; 12 bases align to TRBD1. V lost 3 bases and J lost 4; bases outside the gene matches: 6. In germline, CDR1 is MNHEY, CDR2 SMNVEV (reference sequence). The CDR3 length is 16 residues.

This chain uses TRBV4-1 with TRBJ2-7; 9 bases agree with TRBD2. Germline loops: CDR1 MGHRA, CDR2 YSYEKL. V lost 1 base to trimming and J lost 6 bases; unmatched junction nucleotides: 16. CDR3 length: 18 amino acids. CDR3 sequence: CASSQGGSGSSVESEQYF. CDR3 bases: TGCGCCAGCAGCCAAGGGGGTAGCGGGAGCTCGGTAGAATCCGAGCAGTACTTC.

CDR3 residues: CASSSTGTRANEQFF. The CDR3 bases are TGTGCCAGCAGTTCCACCGGGACTAGAGCAAATGAGCAGTTCTTC. V is TRBV28 and J is TRBJ2-1; TRBD2 matches 8 bases. Trimming removed 4 bases from V and 7 bases from J; junction bases left unmatched: 9. This CDR3 region has 15 residues. The germline gives CDR1 MDHEN, CDR2 SYDVKM.

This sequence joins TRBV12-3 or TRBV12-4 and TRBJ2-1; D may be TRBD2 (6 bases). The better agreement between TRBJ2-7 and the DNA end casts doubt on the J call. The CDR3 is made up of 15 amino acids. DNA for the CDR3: TGTGCCAGCAGTTTAGAGGGACTGTTCTACAATGAGCAGTACTTC. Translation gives CASSLEGLFYNEQYF.

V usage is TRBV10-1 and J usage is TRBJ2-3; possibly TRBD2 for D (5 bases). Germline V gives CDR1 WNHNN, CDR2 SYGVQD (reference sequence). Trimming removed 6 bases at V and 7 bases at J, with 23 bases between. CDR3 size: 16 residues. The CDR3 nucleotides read TGCGCCAGCAGCCGAAAGACTGTATCCCCGGGAAATACGCAGTATTTT. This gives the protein CASSRKTVSPGNTQYF.

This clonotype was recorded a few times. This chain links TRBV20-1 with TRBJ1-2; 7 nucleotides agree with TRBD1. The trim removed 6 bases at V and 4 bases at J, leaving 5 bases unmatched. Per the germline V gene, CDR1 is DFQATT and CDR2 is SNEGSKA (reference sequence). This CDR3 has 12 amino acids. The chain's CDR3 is CSAIQGSYGYTF. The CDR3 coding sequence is TGCAGTGCCATACAGGGGTCCTATGGCTACACCTTC.